Following are 28 T cell receptor beta chains from one sample sequenced in a study of cytomegalovirus exposure and HLA in healthy donors. This PCR relied on a set of 60 Vbeta primers and 13 Jbeta primers. Clones were read by immunoSEQ multiplex PCR, and TCRdb kept only the in-frame ones, dropping some. This table has over 80,000 clones, over 65% appearing once. The sample comprised PBMCs. The receptor source for this set is a man in his 60s in good health and CMV-seropositive.

CDR3 region: CASSLDGYTGELFF. The DNA of the CDR3 is TGCGCCAGCAGCTTGGACGGTTACACCGGGGAGCTGTTTTTT. The gene calls are TRBV5-1 and TRBJ2-2; D gene ambiguous. The CDR3 length is 14 residues. V shed 0 bases and J shed 3 bases, with 6 bases lying between them. Per germline, CDR1 SGHRS and CDR2 YFSETQ.

The rearrangement joins TRBV21-1 to TRBJ2-7; TRBD1 is taken as the D call from the table, unchecked against the DNA. TRBV21-1 is recorded as a pseudogene. The CDR3 covers 9 residues. CDR3 in amino acids: CASRQEQYF. The CDR3 DNA follows: TGTGCCAGCAGGCAGGAGCAGTACTTC.

The sample holds one count of this clone. One end of the junction does not line up with germline, which may come from a read error. The V call is TRBV23-1, the J call TRBJ2-4; no clear D. TRBV23-1 is marked as an open reading frame, function uncertain. The CDR3 sequence is 14 residues long. This CDR3 reads CASSQSTPVRHADF. The CDR3 region has the DNA TGCGCCAGCAGTCAATCGACCCCCGTTCGTCACGCGGACTTC.

Concerning this clone: One end of the junction varies from germline; a read error may be responsible. The chain joins TRBV7-7 to TRBJ2-5, with D uncertain. This CDR3 is built from 11 residues. Looked up from germline, CDR1 is SSHAT and CDR2 is FNYEAQ (reference sequence). The CDR3 DNA is TGTGCTAGCAGCGCCGGGGAGACCCAGTACTTC. Translating gives CASSAGETQYF.

This rearrangement joins TRBV9 to TRBJ2-3; D may be TRBD1 (6 bases). Trimming left V 4 bases short and J 4 bases short, with 19 bases between. From germline, CDR1 is SGDLS and CDR2 YYNGEE. The CDR3 totals 16 residues. The CDR3, as DNA: TGTGCCAGCAGCCTCCAGCAGGGGTGGGGCGCAGATACGCAGTATTTT. Translation: CASSLQQGWGADTQYF.

The V call is TRBV29-1, the J call TRBJ2-5; possible D gene TRBD1, 6 bases. Germline V CDR1 and CDR2: SQVTM, ANQGSEA. V gave up 2 bases and J gave up 2 bases, with 12 bases separating them. This CDR3 has 14 residues. The CDR3 spells CSVEFQGMQETQYF. CDR3 DNA sequence: TGCAGCGTTGAATTCCAGGGGATGCAAGAGACCCAGTACTTC. The full variable domain, in which reference TRBV29-1 and TRBJ2-5 provide the parts outside the CDR3, is SAVISQKPSRDICQRGTSLTIQCQVDSQVTMMFWYRQQPGQSLTLIATANQGSEATYESGFVIDKFPISRPNLTFSTLTVSNMSPEDSSIYLCSVEFQGMQETQYFGPGTRLLVL.

V gene TRBV19 combines with J gene TRBJ1-3, with D possibly TRBD1 on 5 matching bases. CDR1 is LNHDA and CDR2 is SQIVND in the germline V gene (reference sequence). V was trimmed by 10 bases and J by 0 bases, leaving 16 bases between them. CDR3 length: 15 amino acids. The CDR3 spells CATQLDSYSGNTIYF. The CDR3 DNA follows: TGTGCCACTCAACTCGACAGCTACTCTGGAAACACCATATATTTT.

This clone was observed a few times. The chain uses TRBV5-6 and TRBJ1-2, with D unclear. Germline V gives CDR1 SGHDT, CDR2 YYEEEE. V lost 6 bases and J lost 5, with 14 bases in between. This CDR3 region has 13 residues. This CDR3 is CASKSQNSYGYTF. The CDR3 coding sequence is TGTGCCAGCAAGTCCCAAAACTCGTATGGCTACACCTTC.

The chain links TRBV28 to TRBJ1-3; D unclear. The V gene lost 2 bases and the J gene lost 1 base, with 9 bases spanning the gap. The CDR3 consists of 15 residues. Looked up from germline, CDR1 is MDHEN and CDR2 is SYDVKM. CDR3 coding DNA: TGTGCCAGCAGTTTACCCGGGAGGTCTGGAAACACCATATATTTT. Translation gives CASSLPGRSGNTIYF. The full variable domain, completed using reference TRBV28 and TRBJ1-3, is DVKVTQSSRYLVKRTGEKVFLECVQDMDHENMFWYRQDPGLGLRLIYFSYDVKMKEKGDIPEGYSVSREKKERFSLILESASTNQTSMYLCASSLPGRSGNTIYFGEGSWLTVV.

The chain has TRBV30 and TRBJ2-4; the D is unclear. The CDR3 loop spans 16 amino acids. Looked up from germline, CDR1 is GTSNPN and CDR2 is SVGIG (reference sequence). V shed 0 bases and J shed 2 bases, with 14 bases lying between them. In DNA form, the CDR3 reads TGTGCCTGGAGTGTCCTAATTAGTAGTTCCAAAAACATTCAGTACTTC. Amino acids: CAWSVLISSSKNIQYF.

This sequence joins TRBV5-4 and TRBJ2-7; TRBD2 agrees at 10 bases. J lost 3 bases, V lost 2 bases, and 5 bases had no gene match. The CDR3 spans 15 residues. Germline CDR1 reads SGHNT; CDR2 reads YYREEE (reference sequence). DNA for the CDR3: TGTGCCAGCAGCTTCGCTAGCGGGGGTATCTACGAGCAGTACTTC. Its translation: CASSFASGGIYEQYF.

This clone was detected only a few times. The chain recombines TRBV27 with TRBJ1-2, with a tentative D call TRBD1 (6 bases). CDR1 is MNHEY, CDR2 SMNVEV, per germline (reference sequence). Trimming removed 6 bases at V and 6 bases at J, with 17 bases between. CDR3 length equals 14 residues. CDR3 nucleotides: TGTGCCAGCAGACCCGCGGAACAGGGTCATGGCTACACCTTC. Encoded protein: CASRPAEQGHGYTF.

V and J are TRBV6-6 and TRBJ2-7, with TRBD2 identical over 11 bases. The ends lost 6 bases at V and 2 bases at J; junction bases unmatched: 6. The CDR3 covers 15 residues. Germline CDR1 MNHNY, CDR2 SVGAGI (reference sequence). CDR3 sequence: CASSPSSGGPYEQYF. DNA of the CDR3: TGTGCCAGCAGCCCATCTAGCGGGGGGCCCTACGAGCAGTACTTC.

In its sample, this clone was seen once. The V gene is TRBV14, the J gene TRBJ1-2; possible D gene TRBD1, 5 bases. CDR1 SGHDN and CDR2 FVKESK come from the germline V gene. Trimming shortened V by 6 bases and J by 9 bases, and 17 bases separated the two germline ends. The CDR3 extends over 13 amino acids. In DNA form, the CDR3 reads TGTGCCAGCAGACCGACAGCCTCAACCCGCTACACCTTC. This sequence encodes CASRPTASTRYTF.

This clone was picked up one time. The genes are TRBV7-3 and TRBJ2-3; D not resolved. The CDR3 is made up of 14 amino acids. Trimming removed 4 bases from V and 3 bases from J, with 11 bases in between. CDR1 SGHTA and CDR2 FQGTGA come from the germline V gene. The CDR3 loop reads CASSSTTRTDTQYF. CDR3 nucleotides: TGTGCCAGCAGCTCCACGACAAGGACAGATACGCAGTATTTT. Looking up the rest from reference TRBV7-3 and TRBJ2-3 gives the full variable domain: GAGVSQTPSNKVTEKGKYVELRCDPISGHTALYWYRQSLGQGPEFLIYFQGTGAADDSGLPNDRFFAVRPEGSVSTLKIQRTERGDSAVYLCASSSTTRTDTQYFGPGTRLTVL.

The V gene is TRBV30, the J gene TRBJ1-4, with no clear D. V was shortened by 7 bases and J by 8 bases, with 8 bases between the two germline ends. The CDR3 has 10 residues. Germline CDR1 GTSNPN, CDR2 SVGIG (reference sequence). The CDR3 sequence: CASQEEKLFF. The CDR3 DNA follows: TGTGCCTCCCAGGAAGAAAAACTGTTTTTT.

This clone was observed a single time. This chain links TRBV7-6 with TRBJ2-2, with 12 bases lining up with TRBD2. Germline trimming cut 1 base from V and 6 bases from J; bases unmatched to any gene: 6. CDR3 length: 17 amino acids. Germline V lookup: CDR1 SGHVS, CDR2 FNYEAQ. CDR3 amino acids: CASSLGLTSGGPGELFF. The CDR3, as DNA: TGTGCCAGCAGCTTAGGGCTGACTAGCGGGGGACCCGGGGAGCTGTTTTTT.

This clone has just a few counts. The chain employs TRBV15 and TRBJ1-2, with 8 nucleotides matching TRBD1. The trim removed 2 bases at V and 3 bases at J, leaving 11 bases unmatched. This CDR3 region has 17 residues. Germline-derived CDR1 and CDR2 are LNHNV and YYDKDF (reference sequence). The CDR3 protein is CATSRSRGRLLDYGYTF. The DNA of the CDR3 is TGTGCCACCAGCAGATCCAGGGGGCGGCTACTGGACTATGGCTACACCTTC. The full variable domain, with the rest looked up from reference TRBV15 and TRBJ1-2, is DAMVIQNPRYQVTQFGKPVTLSCSQTLNHNVMYWYQQKSSQAPKLLFHYYDKDFNNEADTPDNFQSRRPNTSFCFLDIRSPGLGDTAMYLCATSRSRGRLLDYGYTFGSGTRLTVV.

This clone was picked up a small number of times. The rearrangement joins TRBV5-4 to TRBJ2-7; 11 nucleotides agree with TRBD2. Losses at the gene ends were 4 bases for V and 0 bases for J; bases not matched to a gene: 6. The CDR3 has 16 residues. The germline gives CDR1 SGHNT, CDR2 YYREEE (reference sequence). Here the CDR3 reads CASSPGLAGPSYEQYF. In nucleotides, the CDR3 is TGTGCCAGCAGCCCAGGACTAGCGGGTCCCTCCTACGAGCAGTACTTC.

The rearrangement uses TRBV15 and TRBJ2-7; 9 positions match TRBD2. The CDR3 spans 15 residues. Germline V gives CDR1 LNHNV, CDR2 YYDKDF (reference sequence). The junction had 3 bases not matched to a gene; V was cut back by 1 base and J by 2 bases. Here the CDR3 DNA reads TGTGCCACCAGCAGAGGTAGCGGGGGCCCCTACGAGCAGTACTTC. It encodes CATSRGSGGPYEQYF.

V gene TRBV7-9 combines with J gene TRBJ2-5; tentative D call: TRBD1 (6 bases). Per germline, CDR1 SEHNR and CDR2 FQNEAQ (reference sequence). The CDR3 is 14 residues long. The germline V and J ends were trimmed by 3 bases and 5 bases, with 13 bases remaining between them. This CDR3 reads CASSFSGVAETQYF. The CDR3 DNA follows: TGTGCCAGCAGCTTTTCAGGGGTCGCGGAGACCCAGTACTTC.

The V gene is TRBV10-3, the J gene TRBJ1-2, with a weak D call TRBD1 (6 bases). V was shortened by 0 bases and J by 2 bases, with 13 bases between the two germline ends. Germline CDR1 is ENHRY and CDR2 is SYGVKD. The CDR3 contains 16 residues. The CDR3 here is CAISESPNRANYGYTF. The CDR3 region has the DNA TGTGCCATCAGTGAGTCGCCAAACAGGGCCAACTATGGCTACACCTTC.

This chain connects TRBV27 to TRBJ1-5, with 7 positions matching TRBD1. Germline CDR1 and CDR2: MNHEY and SMNVEV (reference sequence). With V trimmed by 9 bases and J by 0 bases, 8 bases remained unmatched. CDR3 length: 15 amino acids. The CDR3 here is CASDRVGNSNQPQHF. The CDR3 DNA sequence: TGTGCCAGTGACAGGGTGGGAAATAGCAATCAGCCCCAGCATTTT.

In DNA form, the CDR3 reads TGCGCCAGCAGCCTGGACAGGGGGCTTGACGAGCAGTACTTC. Protein sequence: CASSLDRGLDEQYF. The chain joins TRBV5-1 to TRBJ2-7; 11 bases map to TRBD1. Germline V CDR1 and CDR2: SGHRS, YFSETQ. V dropped 4 bases and J dropped 5; count of bases not matched to a gene: 5. This CDR3 spans 14 amino acids.

This chain uses TRBV7-8 with TRBJ1-5; TRBD1 might be the D (5 bases). Between the trimmed V and J ends, which lost 1 base and 5 bases, there was a span of 9 bases. Germline V gene sequence: CDR1 SGHVS, CDR2 FQNEAQ. The CDR3 extends over 14 amino acids. Written as DNA, the CDR3 is TGTGCCAGCAGCTTAGGGCTAGGGGATCAGCCCCAGCATTTT. Protein sequence: CASSLGLGDQPQHF.

This clone was detected once. The rearrangement uses TRBV2 and TRBJ2-5; D ambiguous. The tail of the sequence fits TRBJ2-7 better, so the J call may be wrong. CDR3 length: 13 residues. Germline V gives CDR1 SNHLY, CDR2 FYNNEI. CDR3 residues: CASQTRPSYEQYF. The CDR3 region has the DNA TGTGCCAGCCAAACCAGGCCCTCCTACGAGCAGTACTTC.

This sequence joins TRBV10-3 and TRBJ1-6, with 10 bases aligning to TRBD1. Per germline, CDR1 ENHRY and CDR2 SYGVKD. This CDR3 contains 13 residues. J gave up 8 bases and V 7 bases, and 2 bases lay outside the gene matches. CDR3 loop: CAIKGTGDSPLHF. CDR3 sequence (DNA): TGTGCCATCAAAGGGACAGGGGATTCACCCCTCCACTTT.

This chain uses TRBV4-2 with TRBJ2-1; the D gene is possibly TRBD2 (6 bases). The CDR3 sequence is 15 residues long. V gave up 4 bases and J gave up 3 bases, with 13 bases separating them. Germline-derived CDR1 and CDR2 are LGHNA and YNFKEQ. CDR3 in DNA: TGTGCCAGCAGCCTTCGGACGGGGGACTACAATGAGCAGTTCTTC. It is translated as CASSLRTGDYNEQFF.